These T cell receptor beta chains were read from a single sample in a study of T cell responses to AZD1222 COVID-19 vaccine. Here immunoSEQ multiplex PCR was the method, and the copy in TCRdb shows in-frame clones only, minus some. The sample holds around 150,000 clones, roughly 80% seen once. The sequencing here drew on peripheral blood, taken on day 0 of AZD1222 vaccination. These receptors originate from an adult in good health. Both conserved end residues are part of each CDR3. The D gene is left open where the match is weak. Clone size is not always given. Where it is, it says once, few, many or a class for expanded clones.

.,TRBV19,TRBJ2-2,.,CASSLLQGRPGELFF,TGTGCCAGTAGCCTTCTACAGGGTAGGCCCGGGGAGCTGTTTTTT
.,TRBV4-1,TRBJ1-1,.,CASSHDRVNTEAFF,TGCGCCAGCAGCCATGACCGGGTCAACACTGAAGCTTTCTTT
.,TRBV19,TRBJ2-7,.,CASSPQGFYEQYF,TGTGCCAGTAGTCCCCAGGGGTTCTACGAGCAGTACTTC
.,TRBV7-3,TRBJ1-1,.,CASSLRGLGTEAFF,TGTGCCAGCAGCTTACGGGGTTTGGGCACTGAAGCTTTCTTT
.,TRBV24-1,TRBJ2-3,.,CATSDLVTQYF,TGTGCCACCAGTGATTTAGTAACGCAGTATTTT
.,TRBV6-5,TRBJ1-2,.,CASREGVSYGYTF,TGTGCCAGCAGGGAGGGGGTGAGCTATGGCTACACCTTC
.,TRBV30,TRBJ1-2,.,CAWTVGRGGYTF,TGTGCCTGGACTGTAGGGAGGGGCGGCTACACCTTC
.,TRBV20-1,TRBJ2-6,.,CSASKGGVAGANVLTF,TGCAGTGCTAGTAAGGGCGGGGTGGCTGGGGCCAACGTCCTGACTTTC
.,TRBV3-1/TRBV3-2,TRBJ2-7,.,CASSQRGPGGSSYEQYF,TGTGCCAGCAGCCAAAGAGGCCCCGGGGGTAGCTCCTACGAGCAGTACTTC
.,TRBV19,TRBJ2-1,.,CASIRNGLHNNEQFF,TGTGCCAGTATCCGGAATGGGCTTCACAACAATGAGCAGTTCTTC
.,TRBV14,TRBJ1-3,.,CATGLSGNTIYF,TGTGCAACCGGGTTATCTGGAAACACCATATATTTT
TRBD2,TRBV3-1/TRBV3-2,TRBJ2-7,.,CASSREGYEQYF,TGTGCCAGCAGCCGGGAGGGGTACGAGCAGTACTTC
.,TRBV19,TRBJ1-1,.,CASSWGPDTEAFF,TGTGCCAGTAGTTGGGGACCCGACACTGAAGCTTTCTTT
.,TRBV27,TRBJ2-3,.,CASSDLDTQYF,TGTGCCAGCAGTGATCTAGATACGCAGTATTTT
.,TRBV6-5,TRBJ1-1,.,CASNEGPGNTEAFF,TGTGCCAGCAACGAAGGTCCTGGGAACACTGAAGCTTTCTTT
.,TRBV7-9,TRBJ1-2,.,CASSARPPEHHYGYTF,TGTGCCAGCAGCGCAAGACCCCCCGAGCATCACTATGGCTACACCTTC
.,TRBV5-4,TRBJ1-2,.,CASSLEWQGRDGYTF,TGTGCCAGCAGCTTGGAGTGGCAGGGACGTGATGGCTACACCTTC
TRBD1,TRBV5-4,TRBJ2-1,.,CASSQEGGRNYNEQFF,TGTGCCAGCAGCCAGGAAGGGGGCCGTAACTACAATGAGCAGTTCTTC
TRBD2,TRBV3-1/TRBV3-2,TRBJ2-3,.,CASSQDFLGLAGGGTDTQYF,TGTGCCAGCAGCCAAGATTTTCTGGGACTAGCGGGGGGGGGCACAGATACGCAGTATTTT
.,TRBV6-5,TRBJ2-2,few,CASSSTDNTGELFF,TGTGCCAGCAGTTCGACAGATAACACCGGGGAGCTGTTTTTT
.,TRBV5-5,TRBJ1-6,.,CASSLADRRNSPLHF,TGTGCCAGCAGCTTGGCTGACAGGCGGAATTCACCCCTCCACTTT
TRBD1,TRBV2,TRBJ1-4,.,CASSQTGGARIEKLFF,TGTGCCAGCAGTCAAACAGGGGGCGCGAGGATAGAAAAACTGTTTTTT
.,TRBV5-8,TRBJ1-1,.,CASSLTRDTEAFF,TGTGCCAGCAGCTTGACCAGGGACACTGAAGCTTTCTTT
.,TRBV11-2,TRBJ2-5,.,CASSFRGYQETQYF,TGTGCCAGCAGCTTCCGGGGCTACCAAGAGACCCAGTACTTC
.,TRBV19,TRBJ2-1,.,CASSPIRGRGAYNEQFF,TGTGCCAGTAGCCCTATCAGAGGGCGCGGAGCCTACAATGAGCAGTTCTTC
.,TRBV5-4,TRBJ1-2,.,CASSLEGRGYTF,TGTGCCAGCAGCTTGGAAGGGCGAGGCTACACCTTC
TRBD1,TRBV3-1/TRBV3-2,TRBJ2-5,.,CASSQGGQGSRETQYF,TGTGCCAGCAGCCAGGGGGGACAGGGGAGTCGGGAGACCCAGTACTTC
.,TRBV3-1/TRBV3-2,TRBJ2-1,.,CASSQGEQPFEEQFF,TGTGCCAGCAGCCAAGGAGAACAGCCTTTTGAGGAGCAGTTCTTC
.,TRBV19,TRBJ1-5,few,CASSSIEQQGSQPQHF,TGTGCCAGTAGCAGTATAGAGCAGCAGGGGAGTCAGCCCCAGCATTTT
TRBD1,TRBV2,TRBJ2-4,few,CASTFGQGAAKNIQYF,TGTGCCAGCACTTTCGGACAGGGGGCCGCCAAAAACATTCAGTACTTC
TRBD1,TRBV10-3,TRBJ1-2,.,CAISESGQGNYGYTF,TGTGCCATCAGTGAGTCGGGACAGGGTAACTATGGCTACACCTTC
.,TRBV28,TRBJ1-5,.,CASSLSGPGNQPQHF,TGTGCCAGCAGTTTATCAGGGCCCGGCAATCAGCCCCAGCATTTT
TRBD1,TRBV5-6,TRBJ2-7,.,CASSSRSLTRDRAYEQYF,TGTGCCAGCAGCTCCCGATCCCTAACCCGGGACAGGGCGTACGAGCAGTACTTC
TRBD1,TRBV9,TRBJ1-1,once,CASSVGGTGAEAFF,TGTGCCAGCAGCGTTGGCGGGACAGGGGCTGAAGCTTTCTTT
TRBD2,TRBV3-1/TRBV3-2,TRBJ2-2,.,CASSQASAGFAGELFF,TGTGCCAGCAGCCAAGCGTCAGCGGGGTTCGCCGGGGAGCTGTTTTTT
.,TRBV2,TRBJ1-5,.,CASSDGRAQPQHF,TGTGCCAGCAGTGACGGCCGGGCGCAGCCCCAGCATTTT
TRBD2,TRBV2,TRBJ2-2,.,CASKKEGRGSGELFF,TGTGCCAGCAAGAAGGAAGGGAGGGGCTCCGGGGAGCTGTTTTTT